Sequencing of this T cell receptor beta chain was carried out in a study of shared clonotypes between healthy human individuals. The CDR3 has 12 amino acids. CDR1 is SGDLS, CDR2 YYNGEE, per germline. With 4 bases removed from V and 1 base from J, the gap between germline ends came to 5 bases. Naive CD8 isolation took CD45RO-negative cells positively selected for CCR7 and excluded terminally differentiated effector memory CD45RA+ cells. Those who donated, Caucasian adults without exception, all lived in Nashville, Tennessee. Details on this clone: In the same sample, other DNA sequences code for this CDR3.

Assay: immunoSEQ multiplex PCR; the TCRdb copy retains only in-frame clones and omits some. The sample includes about 2,200,000 clones, more than 85% seen only once; the top ten take roughly 1.7%. The J gene is TRBJ1-1, the V gene TRBV9; no clear D. The sequenced material came from naive CD8+ T cells from PBMCs. This sequence was found in a man younger than 35 in good health. Some clones in this sample may be carry-over from other donors' samples. The chain's CDR3 is CASSPGNTEAFF. The DNA for the CDR3 is TGTGCCAGCAGCCCAGGGAACACTGAAGCTTTCTTT.